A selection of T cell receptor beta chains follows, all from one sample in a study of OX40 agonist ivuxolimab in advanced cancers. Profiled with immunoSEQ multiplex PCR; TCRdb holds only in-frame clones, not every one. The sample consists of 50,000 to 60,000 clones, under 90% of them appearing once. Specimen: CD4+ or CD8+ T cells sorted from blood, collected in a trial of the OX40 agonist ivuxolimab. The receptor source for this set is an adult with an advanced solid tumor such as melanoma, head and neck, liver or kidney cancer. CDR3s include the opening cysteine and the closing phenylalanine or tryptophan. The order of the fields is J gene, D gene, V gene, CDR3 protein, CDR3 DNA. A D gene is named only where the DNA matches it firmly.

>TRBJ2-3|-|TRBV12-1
CASSFGGLAGGGTDTQYF
TGTGCCAGCAGCTTTGGAGGACTAGCGGGAGGTGGGACAGATACGCAGTATTTT
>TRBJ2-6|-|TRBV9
CASSATVLGVSGANVLTF
TGTGCCAGCAGCGCTACAGTACTTGGCGTATCTGGGGCCAACGTCCTGACTTTC
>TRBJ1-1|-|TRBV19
CASSIFTGGGNTEAFF
TGTGCCAGTAGTATTTTCACGGGCGGGGGGAACACTGAAGCTTTCTTT
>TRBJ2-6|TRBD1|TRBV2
CASSDGQGGPGANVLTF
TGTGCCAGCAGTGATGGACAGGGGGGTCCTGGGGCCAACGTCCTGACTTTC
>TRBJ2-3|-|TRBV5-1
CASSLGGLTQYF
TGCGCCAGCAGCTTGGGGGGACTTACGCAGTATTTT
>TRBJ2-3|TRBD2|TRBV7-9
CASNPLAGDGDTQYF
TGTGCCAGCAACCCCCTCGCGGGAGACGGAGATACGCAGTATTTT
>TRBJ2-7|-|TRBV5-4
CASSLYHSADEQYF
TGTGCCAGCAGCTTGTATCACAGTGCGGACGAGCAGTACTTC
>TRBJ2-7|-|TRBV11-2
CASSFPDRFEQYF
TGTGCCAGCAGCTTTCCCGACAGGTTCGAGCAGTACTTC
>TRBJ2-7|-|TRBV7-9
CASSPHPTGTHYEQYF
TGTGCCAGCAGCCCCCACCCGACAGGGACTCACTACGAGCAGTACTTC
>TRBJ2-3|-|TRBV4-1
CASSQPYLAGTDTQYF
TGCGCCAGCAGCCAGCCCTATCTAGCCGGCACAGATACGCAGTATTTT